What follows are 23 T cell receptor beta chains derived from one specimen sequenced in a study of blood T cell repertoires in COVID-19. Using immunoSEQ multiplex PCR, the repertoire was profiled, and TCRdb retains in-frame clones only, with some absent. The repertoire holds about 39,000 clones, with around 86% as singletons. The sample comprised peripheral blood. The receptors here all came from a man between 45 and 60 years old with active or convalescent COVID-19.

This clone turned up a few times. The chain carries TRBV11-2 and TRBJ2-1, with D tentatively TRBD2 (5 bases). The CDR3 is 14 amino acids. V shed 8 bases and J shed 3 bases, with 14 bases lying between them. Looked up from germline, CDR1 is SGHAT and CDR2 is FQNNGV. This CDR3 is CASGVGANYNEQFF. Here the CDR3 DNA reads TGTGCCAGCGGGGTGGGAGCGAACTACAATGAGCAGTTCTTC. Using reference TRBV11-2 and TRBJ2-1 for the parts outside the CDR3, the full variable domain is EAGVAQSPRYKIIEKRQSVAFWCNPISGHATLYWYQQILGQGPKLLIQFQNNGVVDDSQLPKDRFSAERLKGVDSTLKIQPAKLEDSAVYLCASGVGANYNEQFFGPGTRLTVL.

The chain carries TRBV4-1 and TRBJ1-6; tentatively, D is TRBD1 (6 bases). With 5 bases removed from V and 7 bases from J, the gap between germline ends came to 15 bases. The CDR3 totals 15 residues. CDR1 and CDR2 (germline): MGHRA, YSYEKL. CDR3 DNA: TGCGCCAGCAGCATGGGGTGGACAGTGAATTCACCCCTCCACTTT. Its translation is CASSMGWTVNSPLHF.

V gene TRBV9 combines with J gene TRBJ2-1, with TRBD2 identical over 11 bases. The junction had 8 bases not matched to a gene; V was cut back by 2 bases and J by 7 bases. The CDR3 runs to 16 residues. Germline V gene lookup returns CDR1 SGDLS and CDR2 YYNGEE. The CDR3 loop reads CASSVLLAGAGNEQFF. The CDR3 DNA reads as TGTGCCAGCAGCGTTCTACTAGCGGGAGCGGGGAATGAGCAGTTCTTC.

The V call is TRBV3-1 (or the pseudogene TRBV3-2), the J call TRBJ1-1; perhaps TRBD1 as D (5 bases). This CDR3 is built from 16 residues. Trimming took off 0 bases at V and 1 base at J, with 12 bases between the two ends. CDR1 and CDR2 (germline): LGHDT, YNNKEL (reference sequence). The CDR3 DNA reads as TGTGCCAGCAGCCAAGATGGGGGGTTTAGGAACACTGAAGCTTTCTTT. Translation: CASSQDGGFRNTEAFF.

The DNA for the CDR3 is TGTGCCAGCAGCTCCCGATGGGGCTTGAACACTGAAGCTTTCTTT. Translated: CASSSRWGLNTEAFF. The V gene is TRBV7-2, the J gene TRBJ1-1; D might be TRBD1 (5 bases). Trimming stripped 4 bases from V and 0 bases from J, with 12 bases between. This CDR3 spans 15 amino acids. Germline V gene lookup returns CDR1 SGHTA and CDR2 FQGNSA.

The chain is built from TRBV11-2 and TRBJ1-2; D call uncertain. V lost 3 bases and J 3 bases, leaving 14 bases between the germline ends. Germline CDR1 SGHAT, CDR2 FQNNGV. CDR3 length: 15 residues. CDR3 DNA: TGTGCCAGCAGCTTGGGTAACCAGGACTACTATGGCTACACCTTC. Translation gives CASSLGNQDYYGYTF.

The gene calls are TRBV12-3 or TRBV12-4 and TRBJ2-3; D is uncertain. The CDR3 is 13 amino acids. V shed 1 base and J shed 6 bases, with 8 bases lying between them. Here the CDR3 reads CASSLVPGDTQYF. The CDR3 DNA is TGTGCCAGCAGTTTAGTCCCCGGGGATACGCAGTATTTT.

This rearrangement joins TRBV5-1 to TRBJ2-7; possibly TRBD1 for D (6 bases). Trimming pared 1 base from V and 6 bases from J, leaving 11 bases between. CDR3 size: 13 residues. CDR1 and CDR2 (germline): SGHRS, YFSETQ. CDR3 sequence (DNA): TGCGCCAGCAGCTTGCAGGCAGGGGCCGAGCAGTACTTC. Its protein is CASSLQAGAEQYF.

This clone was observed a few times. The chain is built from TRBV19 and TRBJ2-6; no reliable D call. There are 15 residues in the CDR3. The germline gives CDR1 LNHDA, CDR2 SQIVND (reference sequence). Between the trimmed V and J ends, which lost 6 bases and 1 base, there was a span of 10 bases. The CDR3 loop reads CASSLVPSGANVLTF. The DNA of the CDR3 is TGTGCCAGTAGCCTAGTGCCTTCTGGGGCCAACGTCCTGACTTTC.

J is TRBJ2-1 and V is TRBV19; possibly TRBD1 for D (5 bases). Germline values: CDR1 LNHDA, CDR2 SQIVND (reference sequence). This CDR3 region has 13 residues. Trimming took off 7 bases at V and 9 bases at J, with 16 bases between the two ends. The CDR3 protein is CASTLTQGFEQFF. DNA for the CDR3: TGTGCCAGTACGTTAACCCAGGGATTTGAGCAGTTCTTC.

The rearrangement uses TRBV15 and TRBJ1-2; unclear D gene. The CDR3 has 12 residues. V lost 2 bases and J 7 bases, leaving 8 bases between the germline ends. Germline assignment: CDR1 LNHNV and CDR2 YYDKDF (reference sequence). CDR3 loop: CATSRQEGGYTF. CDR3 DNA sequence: TGTGCCACCAGCAGACAGGAGGGTGGCTACACCTTC.

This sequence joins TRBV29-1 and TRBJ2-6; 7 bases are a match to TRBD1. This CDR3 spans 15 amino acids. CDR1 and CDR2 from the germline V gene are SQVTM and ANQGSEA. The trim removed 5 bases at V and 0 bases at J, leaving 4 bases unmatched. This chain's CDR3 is CSVLGGNSGANVLTF. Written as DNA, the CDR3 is TGCAGCGTTCTAGGGGGCAACTCTGGGGCCAACGTCCTGACTTTC.

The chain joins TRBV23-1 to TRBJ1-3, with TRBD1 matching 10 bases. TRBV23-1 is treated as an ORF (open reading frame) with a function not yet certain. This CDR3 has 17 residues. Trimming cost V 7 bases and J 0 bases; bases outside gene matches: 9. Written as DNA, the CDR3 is TGCGCCAGCACCCGGGACAGGGGCAAATACTCTGGAAACACCATATATTTT. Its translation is CASTRDRGKYSGNTIYF.

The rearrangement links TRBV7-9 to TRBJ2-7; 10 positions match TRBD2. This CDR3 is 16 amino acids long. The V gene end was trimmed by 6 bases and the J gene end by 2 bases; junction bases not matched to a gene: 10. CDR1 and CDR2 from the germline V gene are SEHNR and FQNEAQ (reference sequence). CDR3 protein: CASSTSSGGLTYEQYV. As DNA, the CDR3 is TGTGCCAGCAGTACATCTAGCGGGGGCCTCACCTACGAGCAGTACGTC.

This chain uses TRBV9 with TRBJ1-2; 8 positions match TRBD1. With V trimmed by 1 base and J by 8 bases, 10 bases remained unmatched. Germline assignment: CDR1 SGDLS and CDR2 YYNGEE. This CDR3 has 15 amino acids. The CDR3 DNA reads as TGTGCCAGCAGCGTAACGCAGGGGGCAGGTGAGGGCTACACCTTC. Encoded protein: CASSVTQGAGEGYTF.

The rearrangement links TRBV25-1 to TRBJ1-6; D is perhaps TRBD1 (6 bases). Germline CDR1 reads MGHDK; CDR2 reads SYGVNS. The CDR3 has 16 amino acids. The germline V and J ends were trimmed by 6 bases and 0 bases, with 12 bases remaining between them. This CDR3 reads CASRQQGSSYNSPLHF. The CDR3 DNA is TGTGCCAGCAGACAACAGGGAAGCTCCTATAATTCACCCCTCCACTTT.

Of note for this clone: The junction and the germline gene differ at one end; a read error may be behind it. The CDR3 loop reads CASSQVPGGGSSEQYF. CDR3 bases: TGTGCCAGCAGCCAAGTCCCGGGGGGGGGCTCCTCCGAGCAGTACTTC. The chain uses TRBV3-1 (or the pseudogene TRBV3-2) and TRBJ2-7, with 8 bases identical to TRBD2. The germline CDR1 and CDR2 sequences are LGHDT and YNNKEL (reference sequence). The CDR3 has 16 amino acids.

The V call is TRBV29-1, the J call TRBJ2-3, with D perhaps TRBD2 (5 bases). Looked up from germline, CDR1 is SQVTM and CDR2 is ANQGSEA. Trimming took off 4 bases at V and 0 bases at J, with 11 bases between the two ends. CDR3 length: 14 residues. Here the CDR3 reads CSVVRATSTDTQYF. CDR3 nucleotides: TGCAGCGTTGTGAGGGCTACTAGCACAGATACGCAGTATTTT.

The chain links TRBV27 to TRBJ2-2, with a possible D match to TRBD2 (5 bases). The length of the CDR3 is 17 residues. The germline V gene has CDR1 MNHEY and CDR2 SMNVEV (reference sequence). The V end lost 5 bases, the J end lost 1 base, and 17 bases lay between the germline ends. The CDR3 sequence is CASSLRGWKLNTGELFF. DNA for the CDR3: TGTGCCAGCAGTCTCCGAGGGTGGAAACTGAACACCGGGGAGCTGTTTTTT.

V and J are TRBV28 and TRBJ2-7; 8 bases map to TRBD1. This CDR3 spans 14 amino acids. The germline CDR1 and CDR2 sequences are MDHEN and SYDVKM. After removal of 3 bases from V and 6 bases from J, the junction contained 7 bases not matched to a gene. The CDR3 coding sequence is TGTGCCAGCAGTTTTTTTACAGGGGGAGGCGAGCAGTACTTC. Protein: CASSFFTGGGEQYF.

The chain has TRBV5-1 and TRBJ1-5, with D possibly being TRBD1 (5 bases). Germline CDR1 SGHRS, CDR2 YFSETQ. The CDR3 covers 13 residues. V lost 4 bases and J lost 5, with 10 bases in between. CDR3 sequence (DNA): TGCGCCAGCAGCCCCGGGGGAGATCAGCCCCAGCATTTT. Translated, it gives CASSPGGDQPQHF.

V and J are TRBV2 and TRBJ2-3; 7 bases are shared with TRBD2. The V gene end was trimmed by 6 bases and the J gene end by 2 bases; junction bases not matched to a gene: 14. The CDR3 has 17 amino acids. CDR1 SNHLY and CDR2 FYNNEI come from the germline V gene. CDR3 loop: CASSESLLAVPTDTQYF. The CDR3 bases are TGTGCCAGCAGCGAGAGCCTTCTAGCGGTCCCCACAGATACGCAGTATTTT. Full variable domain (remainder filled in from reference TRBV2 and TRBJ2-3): EPEVTQTPSHQVTQMGQEVILRCVPISNHLYFYWYRQILGQKVEFLVSFYNNEISEKSEIFDDQFSVERPDGSNFTLKIRSTKLEDSAMYFCASSESLLAVPTDTQYFGPGTRLTVL.

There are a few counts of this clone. CDR3 bases: TGTGCCACCTCCCCCGGACAGGGGGAGAAGAACTATGGCTACACCTTC. It translates to CATSPGQGEKNYGYTF. The chain joins TRBV2 to TRBJ1-2; 10 bases are a match to TRBD1. The CDR3 totals 16 residues. Germline lookup yields CDR1 SNHLY and CDR2 FYNNEI. The J segment lost 2 bases and the V segment lost 10 bases, leaving 13 bases of the junction unmatched.